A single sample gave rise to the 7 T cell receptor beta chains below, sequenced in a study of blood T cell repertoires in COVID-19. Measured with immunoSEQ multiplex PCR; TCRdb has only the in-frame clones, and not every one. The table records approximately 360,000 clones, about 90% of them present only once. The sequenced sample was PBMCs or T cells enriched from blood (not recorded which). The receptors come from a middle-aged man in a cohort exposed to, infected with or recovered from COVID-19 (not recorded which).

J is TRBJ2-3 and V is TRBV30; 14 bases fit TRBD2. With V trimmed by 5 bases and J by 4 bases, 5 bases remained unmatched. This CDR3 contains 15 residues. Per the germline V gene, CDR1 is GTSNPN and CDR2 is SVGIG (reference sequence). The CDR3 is CAWARGLAGADTQYF. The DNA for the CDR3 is TGTGCCTGGGCCCGGGGACTAGCGGGAGCAGATACGCAGTATTTT.

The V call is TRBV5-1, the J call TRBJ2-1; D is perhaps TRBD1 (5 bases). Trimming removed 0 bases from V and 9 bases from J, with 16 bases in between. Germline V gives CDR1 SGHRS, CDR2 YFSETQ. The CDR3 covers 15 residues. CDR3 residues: CASSLAAQGTFEQFF. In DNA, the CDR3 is TGCGCCAGCAGCTTGGCCGCTCAGGGAACATTTGAGCAGTTCTTC.

CDR3 residues: CAISPGTGRGSNQPQHF. In DNA form, the CDR3 reads TGTGCCATCAGCCCCGGGACCGGGAGGGGTAGCAATCAGCCCCAGCATTTT. The chain uses TRBV10-3 and TRBJ1-5; D is possibly TRBD1 (5 bases). Trimming left V 6 bases short and J 0 bases short, with 18 bases between. Germline CDR1 ENHRY, CDR2 SYGVKD. The CDR3 runs 17 residues.

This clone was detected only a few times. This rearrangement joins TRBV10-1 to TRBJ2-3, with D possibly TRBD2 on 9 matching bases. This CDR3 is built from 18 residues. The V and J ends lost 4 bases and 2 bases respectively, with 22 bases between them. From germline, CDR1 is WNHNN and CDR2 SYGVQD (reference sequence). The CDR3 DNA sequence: TGCGCCAGCAGTGGGCTAGCGGGACAGGAAGGCTCCACAGATACGCAGTATTTT. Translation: CASSGLAGQEGSTDTQYF.

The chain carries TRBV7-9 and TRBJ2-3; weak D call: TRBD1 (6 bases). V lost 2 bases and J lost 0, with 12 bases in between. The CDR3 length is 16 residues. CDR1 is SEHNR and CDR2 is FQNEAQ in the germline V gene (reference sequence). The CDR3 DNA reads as TGTGCCAGCAGCTTATCTGGACAGTTTAGCACAGATACGCAGTATTTT. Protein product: CASSLSGQFSTDTQYF. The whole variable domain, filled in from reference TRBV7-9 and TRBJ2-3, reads DTGVSQNPRHKITKRGQNVTFRCDPISEHNRLYWYRQTLGQGPEFLTYFQNEAQLEKSRLLSDRFSAERPKGSFSTLEIQRTEQGDSAMYLCASSLSGQFSTDTQYFGPGTRLTVL.

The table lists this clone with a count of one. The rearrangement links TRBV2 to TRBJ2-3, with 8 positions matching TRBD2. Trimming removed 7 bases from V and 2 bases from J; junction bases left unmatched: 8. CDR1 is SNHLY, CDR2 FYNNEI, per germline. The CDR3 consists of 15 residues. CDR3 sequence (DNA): TGTGCCAGCACCAAAGGACTAGCTCTCACAGATACGCAGTATTTT. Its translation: CASTKGLALTDTQYF.

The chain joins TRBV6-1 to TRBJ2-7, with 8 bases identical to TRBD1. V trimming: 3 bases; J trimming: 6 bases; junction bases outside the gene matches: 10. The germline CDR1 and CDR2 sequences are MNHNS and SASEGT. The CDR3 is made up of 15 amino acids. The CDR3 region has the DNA TGTGCCAGCAGTGATGCCGGGACAGGAATCTCCGAGCAGTACTTC. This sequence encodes CASSDAGTGISEQYF.